The source of this T cell receptor beta chain is a study of T cells in localized non-small cell lung cancer. General study findings and limits: When the top 100 tumor clones were examined, a median around 61 of them also appeared in the adjacent lung, which was paired and uninvolved.

Only in-frame clones appear in the TCRdb table, and some are missing; sequencing was by immunoSEQ multiplex PCR. This sample has nearly 35,000 clones; about 90% occur once, and the top ten carry 4.2%. This clone was recorded only once. What it recognizes is unknown. Trimming left V 0 bases short and J 4 bases short, with 8 bases between. Germline V gives CDR1 SGHRS, CDR2 YFSETQ. CDR3 length equals 14 residues. The sample here was peripheral blood, taken before any cancer treatment. The sequence came from a woman aged 35-75 years with stage I lung adenocarcinoma. The chain is built from TRBV5-1 and TRBJ2-1, with a tentative D call TRBD2 (6 bases). CDR3 coding DNA: TGCGCCAGCAGCTTGGGGGCGGGATACAATGAGCAGTTCTTC. Translating gives CASSLGAGYNEQFF. The variable domain in full, completed from reference TRBV5-1 and TRBJ2-1, reads KAGVTQTPRYLIKTRGQQVTLSCSPISGHRSVSWYQQTPGQGLQFLFEYFSETQRNKGNFPGRFSGRQFSNSRSEMNVSTLELGDSALYLCASSLGAGYNEQFFGPGTRLTVL.